These T cell receptor beta chains were read from a single sample in a study of a mutant IDH1 vaccine in newly diagnosed glioma. Their antigens are not known. Repertoires were generated with immunoSEQ multiplex PCR, while TCRdb's copy carries only in-frame clones and drops some. The sample consists of 38,000 or so clones, about 89% of them appearing once. The source material was PBMCs, sampled from a glioma patient whose treatment included an IDH1 peptide vaccine. Receptor source: a man aged 50 or older with glioma. Both conserved end residues are part of each CDR3. Fields, in order: V gene, clone size, D gene, J gene, CDR3 protein, CDR3 DNA. The D gene is left open where the match is weak. The listing skips clone size in some rows; elsewhere it reads once, few, many or a size class.

>TRBV18|-|-|TRBJ2-1
CASSPDWNEQFF
TGTGCCAGCTCACCAGACTGGAATGAGCAGTTCTTC
>TRBV5-1|-|-|TRBJ1-2
CASSWRGEPPPRDYGYTF
TGCGCCAGCAGCTGGCGGGGGGAACCCCCCCCTAGAGACTATGGCTACACCTTC
>TRBV5-1|-|-|TRBJ2-5
CASSLAGQRLETQYF
TGCGCCAGCAGCTTGGCCGGACAGCGGCTAGAGACCCAGTACTTC
>TRBV7-9|-|TRBD2|TRBJ2-3
CASSLEAGVFDTQYF
TGTGCCAGCAGCTTAGAAGCGGGAGTGTTCGATACGCAGTATTTT
>TRBV6-4|-|-|TRBJ2-2
CASSRSGAGELFF
TGTGCCAGCAGTCGATCGGGAGCCGGGGAGCTGTTTTTT
>TRBV7-2|-|-|TRBJ1-6
CASSLPANSPLHF
TGTGCCAGCAGCTTACCGGCTAATTCACCCCTCCACTTT
>TRBV6-1|-|TRBD2|TRBJ2-7
CATMGLAGAPYEQYF
TGTGCCACGATGGGACTAGCGGGAGCCCCCTACGAGCAGTACTTC
>TRBV4-3|-|-|TRBJ2-4
CASSQGLAENIQYF
TGCGCCAGCAGCCAAGGATTAGCGGAAAACATTCAGTACTTC
>TRBV19|once|-|TRBJ1-1
CASRDTRQVAAFF
TGTGCCAGTAGGGATACGCGACAGGTAGCAGCTTTCTTT
>TRBV5-1|-|-|TRBJ1-2
CASSLAGQGEGYTF
TGCGCCAGCAGCTTGGCCGGACAAGGGGAGGGCTACACCTTC
>TRBV5-1|medium-sized|-|TRBJ1-1
CASSLLGSGTEAFF
TGCGCCAGCAGCTTGCTAGGGTCGGGCACTGAAGCTTTCTTT
>TRBV6-1|-|-|TRBJ1-2
CASSDRDRYGYTF
TGTGCCAGCAGTGACCGGGACCGCTATGGCTACACCTTC